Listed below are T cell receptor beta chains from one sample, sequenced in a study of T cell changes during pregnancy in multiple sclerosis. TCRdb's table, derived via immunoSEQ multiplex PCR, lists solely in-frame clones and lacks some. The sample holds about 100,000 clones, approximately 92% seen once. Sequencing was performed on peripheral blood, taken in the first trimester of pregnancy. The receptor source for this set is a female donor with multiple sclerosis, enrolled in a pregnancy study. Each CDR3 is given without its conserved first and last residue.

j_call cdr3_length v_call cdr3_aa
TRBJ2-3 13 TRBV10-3 AIGVGGSPPDTQY
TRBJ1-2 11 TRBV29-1 SGGQFSDYGYT
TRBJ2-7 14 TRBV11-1 ASSHSLAGSNYEQY
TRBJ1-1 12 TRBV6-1 ASSGGQLNTEAF
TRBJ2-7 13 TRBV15 ATSRSMTGLKEQY
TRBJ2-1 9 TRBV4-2 ASSLNNEQF
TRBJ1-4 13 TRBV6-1 ASSETGATNEKLF
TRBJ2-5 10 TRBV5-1 ASSRTQETQY
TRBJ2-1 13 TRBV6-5 ASSSGRGGYNEQF
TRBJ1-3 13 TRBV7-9 ASSYDRVVGNTIY
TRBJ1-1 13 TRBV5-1 ASSLEGQGPTSAF